This T cell receptor beta chain emerged from a study of response to subunit inactivated influenza vaccine. Study conclusions and caveats: The authors proposed limited new T cell recruitment per seasonal influenza vaccination.

This clonotype came up a few times. Antigen unknown. TCRdb reprocessed the RT-PCR reads via MiXCR and lists one record per CDR3 protein. The sample lists under 200,000 distinct CDR3 sequences, roughly 10% occurring once. The CDR3 length is 14 residues. V lost 3 bases to trimming and J lost 6 bases; unmatched junction nucleotides: 4. Germline loops: CDR1 MNHEY, CDR2 SMNVEV (reference sequence). The chain uses TRBV27 and TRBJ2-3; TRBD2 aligns across 9 bases. The sequence was collected from a man aged 50 to 69 who received an inactivated influenza vaccine. Here the sequenced sample was CD8+ T cells sorted from PBMCs, taken around 25 months after vaccination. CDR3 protein: CASSFTSGFDTQYF. DNA for the CDR3: TGTGCCAGCAGTTTTACTAGCGGGTTTGATACGCAGTATTTT.